These 2 T cell receptor beta chains originate from one sample sequenced in a study of CXCR3-negative and CXCR3-positive naive CD8 T cells. Broader study findings: Naive cells that were CXCR3-positive had more hydrophobic TRB CDR3s (compared with CXCR3-negative naive cells).

Antigens of these TCRs are unknown. The authors made the TRB cDNA libraries by 5' RACE using UMI labels. TCRdb reprocessed the 5' RACE reads and keeps a single row for each CDR3 protein, giving no DNA. Reported are around 80,000 distinct CDR3 sequences; the ten largest clones contain roughly 0.59%. Sequenced: naive CXCR3+ CD8+ T cells from blood. Subset defined: CD45RO-CCR7+CD27+CD95- naive CD8+ T cells expressing CXCR3 (TNR3+). These receptors all stem from a human donor in good health. Some clones in this sample may be carry-over from other donors' samples.

The genes are TRBV6-1 and TRBJ1-5; TCRdb's D call, TRBD1, is unchecked because there is no DNA. Germline V gene data show CDR1 as MNHNS and CDR2 as SASEGT. The CDR3 loop spans 16 amino acids. CDR3: CASRTGLTDSNQPQHF.

The CDR3 is CASGKSNRGEQYF. The rearrangement joins TRBV7-9 to TRBJ2-7; TCRdb's D call of TRBD1 is untestable without DNA. The CDR3 has 13 residues. CDR1 and CDR2 from the germline V gene are SEHNR and FQNEAQ (reference sequence).